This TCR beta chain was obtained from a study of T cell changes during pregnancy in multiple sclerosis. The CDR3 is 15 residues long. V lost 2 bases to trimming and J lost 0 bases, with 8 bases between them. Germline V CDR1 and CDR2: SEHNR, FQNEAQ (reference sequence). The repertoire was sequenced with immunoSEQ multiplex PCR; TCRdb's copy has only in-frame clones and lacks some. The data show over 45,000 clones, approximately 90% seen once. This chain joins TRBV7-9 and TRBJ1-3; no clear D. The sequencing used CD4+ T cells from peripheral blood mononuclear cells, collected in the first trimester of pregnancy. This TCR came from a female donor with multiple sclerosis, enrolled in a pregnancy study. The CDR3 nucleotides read TGTGCCAGCAGCTTAACCCTACCCTCTGGAAACACCATATATTTT. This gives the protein CASSLTLPSGNTIYF.